Listed here is a single T cell receptor beta chain. This clonotype showed up just a few times. It lacks a known antigen. No base qualities exist here, and no much larger clone lies one base off it. Trimmed from V: 3 bases; trimmed from J: 8 bases; junction bases lacking a gene match: 9. For CDR1 and CDR2, the germline V gene (reference sequence) lists SGHKS and YYEKEE. Measured from the cysteine to the phenylalanine, the CDR3 is 15 residues long. Kept here is only the CDR3 DNA, which spans 45 bases and is read in frame from base 1. The sample's time point, from its label and the paper: pre-sensitization, week 0. This sample's treatment or condition label indicates: therapeutic diphenylcyclopropenone sensitization with weekly scalp DPC. At each patch-test visit, blood was drawn before the patch test was applied. Patients were considered eligible if aged 18 to 70, diagnosed with alopecia and deemed suitable for DPC therapy, and patients were excluded if pregnant. Total RNA was extracted from unfractionated whole blood that had been collected in Tempus Blood RNA tubes.

The library was obtained by RACE. TCRdb shows the sequencer as NextSeq 500. During library preparation, unique molecular identifiers were attached to individual cDNA molecules so that TCRs could be counted in a quantitative, reproducible way. Each blood RNA sample was used to sequence both TCR alpha and TCR beta chains. The published analysis was carried out like this. Samples had a median of approximately 96,000 TCRs, with a range from 23,224 to 690,600. The Decombinator software suite was used to annotate the V, J and CDR3 of the TCR reads. For the PS versus PT1 abundance plots, all samples were subsampled to the same number of TCRs (28,000). Expanded TCRs were defined as absent before sensitization and observed at least eight times at the 2-week time point. TCRdb reran the public reads through fastp at Q25 and MiXCR, keeping productive beta chains. Rows with a matching CDR3 protein are joined into one entry that keeps the most common DNA and genes. TCRdb's processing, not the study's, gives the V and J calls here. The sample profile shows over 300,000 distinct CDR3 sequences; approximately 5.1% of them were found once. The ten largest make up 2% to 3% of the sample.

The sample originates from a study of human T cells and chemical hapten exposure (dated by TCRdb to the early 2020s). Concerning the study at large: For sensitization, 2% DPC in acetone was applied to an approximately 2 cm by approximately 2 cm area of upper inner arm skin. Blood samples were taken from patients before sensitization (week 0) and then at 2, 6 and about 24 weeks after DPC sensitization. Patch testing on the upper back used Finn chambers containing 0.01% DPC, with scoring done after 6 days according to International Contact Dermatitis Research Group standards. Throughout the study period of roughly five months, patients also received therapeutic DPC doses to the scalp every week. The patient cohort, mostly female, included alopecia areata with under or over 50% scalp involvement, alopecia totalis and alopecia universalis. The libraries were sequenced as a pool, and the TCR yield per sample differed mostly because of small variations in library volumes within the pool. This study followed changes in the peripheral blood TCR repertoire in vivo during primary and secondary sensitization of alopecia patients to the hapten diphenylcyclopropenone (DPC). Blood for TCR sequencing was provided by twenty-nine alopecia patients at one to four time points (pre-sensitization, 2, 6 and 24 weeks). Overall study outcomes, separate from this receptor: Alopecia, a presumed autoimmune disease, was present in all patients, so the immune response of the patients might differ from that of healthy individuals. After repeated subsampling, the strength of the expansion versus patch-test correlation and the threshold at which it became significant changed. DPC sensitization did not change how many TCRs were above 1 in 1000 frequency, and no evidence was found of alterations in global repertoire structure. Patch test score was positively correlated with the number of PT1 expanded TCRs, with significance at thresholds 8, 16 and 32 but not at 4. Expanded TCRs formed significantly more large CDR3 similarity clusters than pre-sensitization or healthy control sets, consistent with antigen-driven responses.

The V and J genes are TRBV5-5 and TRBJ1-4; a stretch of 8 junction bases matches TRBD1. The sample was whole blood, taken in connection with sensitization to the hapten diphenylcyclopropenone (DPC). The sequence was obtained from a woman between 45 and 60 years old with alopecia areata. Some clones in this sample may be carry-over from other donors' samples. The CDR3 sequence is CASSSPAGGEEKLFF. The bases read TGTGCCAGCAGCTCCCCGGCAGGGGGCGAAGAAAAACTGTTTTTT.